The next 9 T cell receptor beta chains were all read from a single sample in a study of T cells after yellow fever vaccination (dated by TCRdb to between 2017 and 2020). The method behind the library was 5' RACE. Instrument on record: Illumina HiSeq 2500. TCRdb reprocessing: public reads trimmed at Q25 with fastp, clones called with MiXCR, in-frame beta chains kept. Rows with a matching CDR3 protein are joined into one entry that keeps the most common DNA and genes. In this sample the table shows under 200,000 distinct CDR3 sequences, approximately 6.8% of which occur a single time. The ten largest clones take up 2.5% of the sample. The treatment or condition label for this specimen denotes: live attenuated yellow fever vaccine strain. The material sequenced was CD4+ T cells sorted from PBMCs, taken 5 days after the first yellow fever vaccination. These receptor sequences come from a man aged 18 to 29 who received the YFV17D yellow fever vaccine.

This clonotype has ten or more counts. The chain is built from TRBV20-1 and TRBJ2-2, with D perhaps matching TRBD1 (6 bases). The CDR3 sequence is 12 residues long. Germline assignment: CDR1 DFQATT and CDR2 SNEGSKA (reference sequence). Trimming cost V 5 bases and J 8 bases, with 12 bases left between them. The chain's CDR3 is CSAPRGSGELFF. CDR3 DNA sequence: TGCAGTGCTCCCAGGGGATCGGGGGAGCTGTTTTTT.

This clonotype was seen repeatedly, ten times or more. The rearrangement links TRBV27 to TRBJ2-3; perhaps D is TRBD1 or TRBD2 (5 bases each). The CDR3 runs 14 residues. Germline V CDR1 and CDR2: MNHEY, SMNVEV (reference sequence). Trimming took off 5 bases at V and 0 bases at J, with 9 bases between the two ends. The CDR3: CASSNRDSTDTQYF. Written as DNA, the CDR3 is TGTGCCAGCAGTAACCGGGACAGCACAGATACGCAGTATTTT.

In this sample, this clonotype turned up many times. The chain carries TRBV4-2 and TRBJ2-5; TRBD2 matches 11 bases. Unmatched junction bases numbered 5, after V lost 0 bases and J lost 5 bases. The CDR3 contains 16 residues. Germline assignment: CDR1 LGHNA and CDR2 YNFKEQ. CDR3 bases: TGTGCCAGCAGCCAAGATGAACTAGCGGGGGAGGAGACCCAGTACTTC. Translation gives CASSQDELAGEETQYF.

This clonotype turned up a few times. The chain uses TRBV4-1 and TRBJ1-4; D might be TRBD1 (5 bases). CDR3 length equals 17 residues. Germline CDR1 MGHRA, CDR2 YSYEKL. V lost 4 bases, J lost 2 bases, and 17 bases lay in between. The DNA of the CDR3 is TGCGCCAGCAGCCCATCATGGGGCAGGGCCACTAATGAAAAACTGTTTTTT. Its translation is CASSPSWGRATNEKLFF.

This clonotype was found many times. This sequence joins TRBV5-1 and TRBJ2-1; D is ambiguous. This CDR3 has 13 residues. The germline V gene encodes CDR1 SGHRS and CDR2 YFSETQ. Deletions cut 7 bases from V and 3 bases from J, with 11 bases between. CDR3 in DNA: TGCGCCAGCGCACGGAGTAACTACAATGAGCAGTTCTTC. It encodes CASARSNYNEQFF.

This clonotype was detected only a few times. The V gene is TRBV5-1, the J gene TRBJ2-5; a possible D gene is TRBD2 (6 bases). The length of the CDR3 is 14 residues. V was trimmed by 2 bases and J by 5 bases, leaving 13 bases between them. Germline CDR1 is SGHRS and CDR2 is YFSETQ. The CDR3 here is CASSLKLALETQYF. CDR3 sequence (DNA): TGCGCCAGCAGCTTAAAACTAGCTTTGGAGACCCAGTACTTC.

Many counts were recorded for this clonotype. This rearrangement joins TRBV19 to TRBJ1-1, with TRBD1 matching 7 bases. The CDR3 totals 14 residues. Germline CDR1 LNHDA, CDR2 SQIVND (reference sequence). V trimming: 5 bases; J trimming: 3 bases; junction bases outside the gene matches: 6. Written as DNA, the CDR3 is TGTGCCAGTAGTGCGACGGGACAGTACACTGAAGCTTTCTTT. Translated, it gives CASSATGQYTEAFF.

Remarks on this clonotype: This sequence may be a read error, since a much larger clone differs from it by one base. The V call is TRBV6-2 or TRBV6-3, the J call TRBJ2-1; D may be TRBD1 (6 bases). The CDR3 has 15 amino acids. Trimming cost V 6 bases and J 3 bases, with 15 bases left between them. Germline-derived CDR1 and CDR2 are MNHEY and SVGEGT. In DNA, the CDR3 is TGTGCCAGCAGAAGACAGGTGTGGGACTACAATGAGCAGTTCTTC. Residues: CASRRQVWDYNEQFF.

This clonotype has at least ten counts. The J gene is TRBJ1-5, the V gene TRBV16; D unclear. The V gene lost 0 bases and the J gene lost 2 bases, with 8 bases spanning the gap. Germline V gives CDR1 KGHSY, CDR2 FQNENV. CDR3 length: 15 residues. DNA of the CDR3: TGTGCCAGCAGCCAATCAGTGATGGGCAATCAGCCCCAGCATTTT. It translates to CASSQSVMGNQPQHF.